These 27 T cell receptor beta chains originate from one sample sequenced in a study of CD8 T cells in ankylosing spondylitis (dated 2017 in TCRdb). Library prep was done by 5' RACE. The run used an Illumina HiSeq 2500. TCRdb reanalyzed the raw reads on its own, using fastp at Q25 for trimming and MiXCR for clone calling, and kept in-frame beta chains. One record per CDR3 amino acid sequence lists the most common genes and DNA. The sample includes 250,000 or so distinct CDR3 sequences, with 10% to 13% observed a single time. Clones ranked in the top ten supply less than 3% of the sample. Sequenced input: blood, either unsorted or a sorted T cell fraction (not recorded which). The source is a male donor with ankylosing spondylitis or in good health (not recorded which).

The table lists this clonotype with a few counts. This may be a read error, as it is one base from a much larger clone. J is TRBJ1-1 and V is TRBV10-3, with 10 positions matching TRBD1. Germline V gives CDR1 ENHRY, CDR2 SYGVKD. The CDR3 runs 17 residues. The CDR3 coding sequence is TGTGCCATCCGTGACGGGGACAGGGGCGTTCGGAACACTGAAGCTTTCTTT. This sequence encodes CAIRDGDRGVRNTEAFF.

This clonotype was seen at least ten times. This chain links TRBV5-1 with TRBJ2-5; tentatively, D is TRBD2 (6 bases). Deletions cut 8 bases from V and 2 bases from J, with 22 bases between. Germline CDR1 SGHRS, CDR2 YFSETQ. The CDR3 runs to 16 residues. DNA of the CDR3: TGCGCCAGTTTTCCCACGGGGGTATCCCCTCAAGAGACCCAGTACTTC. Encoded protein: CASFPTGVSPQETQYF.

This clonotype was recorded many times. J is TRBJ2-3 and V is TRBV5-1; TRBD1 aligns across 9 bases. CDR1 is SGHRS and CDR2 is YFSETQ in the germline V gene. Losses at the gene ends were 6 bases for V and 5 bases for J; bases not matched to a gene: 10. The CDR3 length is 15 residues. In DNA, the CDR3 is TGCGCCAGCACGCCCACAGGGGGCATTGAAGATACGCAGTATTTT. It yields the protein CASTPTGGIEDTQYF.

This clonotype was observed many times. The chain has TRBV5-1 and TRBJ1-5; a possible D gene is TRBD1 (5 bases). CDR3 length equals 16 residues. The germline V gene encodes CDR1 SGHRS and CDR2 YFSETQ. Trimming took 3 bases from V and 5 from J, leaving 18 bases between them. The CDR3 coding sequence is TGCGCCAGCAGCTATGCCCCCGGGGGGGGGGATCAGCCCCAGCATTTT. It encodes CASSYAPGGGDQPQHF.

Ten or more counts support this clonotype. The CDR3 reads CASSWLPGQINTGELFF. The CDR3 DNA sequence: TGCGCCAGCAGCTGGTTACCGGGACAGATAAACACCGGGGAGCTGTTTTTT. The rearrangement links TRBV5-1 to TRBJ2-2; TRBD1 matches 7 bases. Looked up from germline, CDR1 is SGHRS and CDR2 is YFSETQ. The CDR3 runs to 17 residues. With V trimmed by 3 bases and J by 2 bases, 10 bases remained unmatched.

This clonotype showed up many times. The CDR3 region has the DNA TGTGCCAGCAGAATTCAACAGGGCACTGAAGCTTTCTTT. Protein sequence: CASRIQQGTEAFF. J is TRBJ1-1 and V is TRBV12-3 or TRBV12-4; perhaps TRBD1 as D (6 bases). The CDR3 is 13 residues long. V shed 6 bases and J shed 4 bases, with 12 bases lying between them.

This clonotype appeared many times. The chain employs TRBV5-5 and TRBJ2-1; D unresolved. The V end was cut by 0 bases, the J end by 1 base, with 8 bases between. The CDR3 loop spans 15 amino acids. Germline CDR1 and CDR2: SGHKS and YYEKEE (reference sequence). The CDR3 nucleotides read TGTGCCAGCAGCTTGGAAGCGAATTCCTACAATGAGCAGTTCTTC. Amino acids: CASSLEANSYNEQFF. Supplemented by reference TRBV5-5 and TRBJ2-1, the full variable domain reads DAGVTQSPTHLIKTRGQQVTLRCSPISGHKSVSWYQQVLGQGPQFIFQYYEKEERGRGNFPDRFSARQFPNYSSELNVNALLLGDSALYLCASSLEANSYNEQFFGPGTRLTVL.

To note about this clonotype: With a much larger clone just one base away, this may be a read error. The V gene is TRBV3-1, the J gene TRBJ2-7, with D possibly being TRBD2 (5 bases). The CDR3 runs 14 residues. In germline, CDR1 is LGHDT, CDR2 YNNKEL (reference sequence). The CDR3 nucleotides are TGTGTCAGCAGCCAAGAGTGGACTGACTACGAGCAGTACTTC. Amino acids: CVSSQEWTDYEQYF.

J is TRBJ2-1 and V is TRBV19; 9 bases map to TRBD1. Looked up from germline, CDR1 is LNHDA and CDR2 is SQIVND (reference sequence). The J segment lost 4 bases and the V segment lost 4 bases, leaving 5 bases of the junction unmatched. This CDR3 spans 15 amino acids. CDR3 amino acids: CASSTFGTGYNEQFF. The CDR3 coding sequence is TGTGCCAGTAGTACTTTCGGGACAGGGTACAATGAGCAGTTCTTC. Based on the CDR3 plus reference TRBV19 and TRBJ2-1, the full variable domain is DGGITQSPKYLFRKEGQNVTLSCEQNLNHDAMYWYRQDPGQGLRLIYYSQIVNDFQKGDIAEGYSVSREKKESFPLTVTSAQKNPTAFYLCASSTFGTGYNEQFFGPGTRLTVL.

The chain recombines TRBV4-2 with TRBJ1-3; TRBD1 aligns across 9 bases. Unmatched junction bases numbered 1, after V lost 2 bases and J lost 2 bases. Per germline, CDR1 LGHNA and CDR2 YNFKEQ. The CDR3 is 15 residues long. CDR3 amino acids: CASSQWTGAGNTIYF. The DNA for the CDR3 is TGTGCCAGCAGCCAATGGACAGGGGCTGGAAACACCATATATTTT.

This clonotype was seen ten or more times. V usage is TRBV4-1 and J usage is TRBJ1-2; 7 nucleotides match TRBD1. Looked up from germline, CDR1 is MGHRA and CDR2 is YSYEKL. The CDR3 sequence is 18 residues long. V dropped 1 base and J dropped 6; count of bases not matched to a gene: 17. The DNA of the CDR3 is TGCGCCAGCAGCCAAGGACACGGTACAGGGGACCGTCAGAATGGCTACACCTTC. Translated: CASSQGHGTGDRQNGYTF.

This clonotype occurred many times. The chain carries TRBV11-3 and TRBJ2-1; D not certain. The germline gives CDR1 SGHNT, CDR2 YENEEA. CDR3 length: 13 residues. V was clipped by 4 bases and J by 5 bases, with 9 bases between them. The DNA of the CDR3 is TGTGCCAGCAGCTCCCTAGGAGACAATGAGCAGTTCTTC. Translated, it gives CASSSLGDNEQFF. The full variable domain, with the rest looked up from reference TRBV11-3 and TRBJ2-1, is EAGVVQSPRYKIIEKKQPVAFWCNPISGHNTLYWYLQNLGQGPELLIRYENEEAVDDSQLPKDRFSAERLKGVDSTLKIQPAELGDSAVYLCASSSLGDNEQFFGPGTRLTVL.

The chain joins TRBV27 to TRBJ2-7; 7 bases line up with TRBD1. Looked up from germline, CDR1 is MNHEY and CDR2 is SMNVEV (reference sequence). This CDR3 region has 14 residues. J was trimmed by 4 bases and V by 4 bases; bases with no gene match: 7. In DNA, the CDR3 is TGTGCCAGCAGTTCCGGGACAGCCCAGTACGAGCAGTACTTC. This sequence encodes CASSSGTAQYEQYF.

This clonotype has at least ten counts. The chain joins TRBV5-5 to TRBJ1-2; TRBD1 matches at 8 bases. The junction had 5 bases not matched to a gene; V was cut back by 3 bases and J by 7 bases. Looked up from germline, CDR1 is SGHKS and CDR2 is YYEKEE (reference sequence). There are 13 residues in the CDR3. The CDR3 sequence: CASSSTGGPGYTF. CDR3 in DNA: TGTGCCAGCAGCTCCACAGGGGGACCTGGCTACACCTTC. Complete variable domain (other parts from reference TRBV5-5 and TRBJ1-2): DAGVTQSPTHLIKTRGQQVTLRCSPISGHKSVSWYQQVLGQGPQFIFQYYEKEERGRGNFPDRFSARQFPNYSSELNVNALLLGDSALYLCASSSTGGPGYTFGSGTRLTVV.

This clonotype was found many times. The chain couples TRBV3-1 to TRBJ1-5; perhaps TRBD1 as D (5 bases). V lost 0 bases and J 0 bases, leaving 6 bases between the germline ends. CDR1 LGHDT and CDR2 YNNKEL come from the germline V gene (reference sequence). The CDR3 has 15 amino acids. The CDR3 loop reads CASSQDQGSNQPQHF. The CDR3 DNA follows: TGTGCCAGCAGCCAAGATCAGGGTAGCAATCAGCCCCAGCATTTT.

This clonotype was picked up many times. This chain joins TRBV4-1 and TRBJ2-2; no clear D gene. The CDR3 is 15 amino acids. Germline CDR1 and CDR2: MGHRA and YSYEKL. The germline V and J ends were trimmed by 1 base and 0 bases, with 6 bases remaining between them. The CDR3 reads CASSQVDSNTGELFF. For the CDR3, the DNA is TGCGCCAGCAGCCAAGTCGACTCGAACACCGGGGAGCTGTTTTTT.

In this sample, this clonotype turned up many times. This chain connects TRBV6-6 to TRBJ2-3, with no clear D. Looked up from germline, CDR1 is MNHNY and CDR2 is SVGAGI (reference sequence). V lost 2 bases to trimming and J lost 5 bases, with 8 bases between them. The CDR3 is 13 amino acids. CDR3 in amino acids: CASSYELGDTQYF. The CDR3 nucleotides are TGTGCCAGCAGTTACGAACTGGGAGATACGCAGTATTTT.

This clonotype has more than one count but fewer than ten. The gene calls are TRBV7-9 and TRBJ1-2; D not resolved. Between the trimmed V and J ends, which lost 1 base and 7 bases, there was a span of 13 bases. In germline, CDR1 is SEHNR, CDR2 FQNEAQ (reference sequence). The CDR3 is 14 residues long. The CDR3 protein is CASSLGTELVGYTF. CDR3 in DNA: TGTGCCAGCAGCTTAGGGACGGAGCTGGTTGGCTACACCTTC.

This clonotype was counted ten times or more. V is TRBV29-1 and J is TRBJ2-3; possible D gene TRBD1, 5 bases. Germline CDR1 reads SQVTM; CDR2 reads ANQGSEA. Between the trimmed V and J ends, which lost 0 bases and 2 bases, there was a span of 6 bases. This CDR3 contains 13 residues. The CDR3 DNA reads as TGCAGCGTTGAAGAGACAGCCACAGATACGCAGTATTTT. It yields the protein CSVEETATDTQYF.

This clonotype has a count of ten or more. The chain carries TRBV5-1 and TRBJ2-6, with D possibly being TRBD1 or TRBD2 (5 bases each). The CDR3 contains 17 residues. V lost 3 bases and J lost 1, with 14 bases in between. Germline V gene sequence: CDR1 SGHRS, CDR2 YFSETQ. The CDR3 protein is CASSSTGTSSGANVLTF. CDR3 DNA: TGCGCCAGCAGCTCCACCGGGACGTCTTCTGGGGCCAACGTCCTGACTTTC.

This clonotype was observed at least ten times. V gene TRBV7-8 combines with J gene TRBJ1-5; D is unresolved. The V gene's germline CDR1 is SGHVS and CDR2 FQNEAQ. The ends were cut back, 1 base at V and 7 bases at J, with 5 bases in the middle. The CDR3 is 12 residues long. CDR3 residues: CASSLVEQPQHF. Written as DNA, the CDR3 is TGTGCCAGCAGCTTAGTAGAGCAGCCCCAGCATTTT.

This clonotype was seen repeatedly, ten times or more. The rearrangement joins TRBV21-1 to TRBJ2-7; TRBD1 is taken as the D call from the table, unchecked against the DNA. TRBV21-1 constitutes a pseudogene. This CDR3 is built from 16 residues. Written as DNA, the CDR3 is TGTGCCAGCAGCAAAGTGGGGACAGGGCAATCCTACGAGCAGTACTTC. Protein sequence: CASSKVGTGQSYEQYF.

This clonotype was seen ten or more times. The CDR3 bases are TGTGCCAGCAGTGAACGGGGGCCGGGGTACACTGAAGCTTTCTTT. This gives the protein CASSERGPGYTEAFF. The chain combines TRBV2 with TRBJ1-1; the D gene is possibly TRBD1 (6 bases). The CDR3 has 15 residues. With 2 bases removed from V and 3 bases from J, the gap between germline ends came to 13 bases. The germline V gene has CDR1 SNHLY and CDR2 FYNNEI.

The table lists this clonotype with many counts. CDR3: CASSPRDREGPQHF. The CDR3 bases are TGTGCCAGCAGCCCGCGGGACCGCGAAGGGCCCCAGCATTTT. The chain employs TRBV3-1 and TRBJ1-5; tentatively, D is TRBD1 (5 bases). The CDR3 runs to 14 residues. Trimming cost V 4 bases and J 9 bases, with 16 bases left between them. The germline gives CDR1 LGHDT, CDR2 YNNKEL (reference sequence).

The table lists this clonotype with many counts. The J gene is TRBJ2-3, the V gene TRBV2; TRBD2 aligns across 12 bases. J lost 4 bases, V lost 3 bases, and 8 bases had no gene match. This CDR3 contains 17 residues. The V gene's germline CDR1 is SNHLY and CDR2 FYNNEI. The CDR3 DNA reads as TGTGCCAGCAGTGATTCGCTAGCGGGAGGGTATGCAGATACGCAGTATTTT. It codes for CASSDSLAGGYADTQYF.

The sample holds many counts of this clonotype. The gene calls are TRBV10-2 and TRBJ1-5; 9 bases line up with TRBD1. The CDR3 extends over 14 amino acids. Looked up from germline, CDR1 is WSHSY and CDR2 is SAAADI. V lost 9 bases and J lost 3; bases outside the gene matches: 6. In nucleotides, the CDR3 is TGCGCCAGAACGAGGGACAGGGCCAATCAGCCCCAGCATTTT. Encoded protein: CARTRDRANQPQHF.

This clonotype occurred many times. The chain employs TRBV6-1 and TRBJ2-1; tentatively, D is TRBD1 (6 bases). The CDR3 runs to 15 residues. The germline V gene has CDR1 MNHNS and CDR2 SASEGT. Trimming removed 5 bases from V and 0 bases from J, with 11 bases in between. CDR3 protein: CASSRAGVSYNEQFF. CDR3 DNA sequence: TGTGCCAGCAGTCGCGCAGGGGTCTCCTACAATGAGCAGTTCTTC.